This T cell receptor beta chain is from a study of metastatic and nonmetastatic thyroid tumors. Study information: A comparison of repertoires was made across blood and tumor or nodule tissue from malignant and benign thyroid patients.

TCRdb reanalyzed the PCR reads via MiXCR. The data show 7,000 to 9,500 clones, less than 25% seen once. This clone was recorded many times. None of the patients had undergone any treatment ahead of thyroid surgery. Germline V gives CDR1 LNHDA, CDR2 SQIVND (reference sequence). The V and J ends lost 10 bases and 0 bases, in that order; junction bases with no gene match: 15. The CDR3 runs to 17 residues. The specimen sequenced was adjacent normal tissue. This sequence joins TRBV19 and TRBJ1-5, with 7 bases identical to TRBD1. This TCR came from a female donor with papillary thyroid cancer or a benign thyroid nodule (not recorded which). Some clones in this sample may be carry-over from other donors' samples. CDR3 sequence reads: CATQDRPARNSNQPQHF. In nucleotides, the CDR3 is TGTGCCACTCAGGACAGGCCCGCCCGCAATAGCAATCAGCCCCAGCATTTT.